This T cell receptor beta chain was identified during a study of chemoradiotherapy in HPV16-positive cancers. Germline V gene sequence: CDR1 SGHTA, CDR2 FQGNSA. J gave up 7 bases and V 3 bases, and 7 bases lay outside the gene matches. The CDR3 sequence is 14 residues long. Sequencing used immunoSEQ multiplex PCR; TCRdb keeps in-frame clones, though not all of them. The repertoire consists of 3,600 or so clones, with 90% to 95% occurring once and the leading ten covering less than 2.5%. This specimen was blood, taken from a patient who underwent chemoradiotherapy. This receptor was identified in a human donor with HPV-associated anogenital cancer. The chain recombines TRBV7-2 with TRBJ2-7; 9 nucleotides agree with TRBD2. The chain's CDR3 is CASSFSSGGEEQYF. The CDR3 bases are TGTGCCAGCAGCTTTAGTAGCGGGGGCGAAGAGCAGTACTTC.